Shown below are 21 T cell receptor beta chains from a single sample sequenced in a study (dated by TCRdb to 2016 to 2017). Receptors were amplified or captured by RT-PCR. Sequencing instrument: Illumina MiSeq. TCRdb redid the processing of the public reads, applying fastp at Q25 and MiXCR, and retained in-frame beta chains. Each CDR3 protein gets just one entry, which takes the most common genes and DNA from the rows behind it. This sample holds about 680,000 distinct CDR3 sequences; around 14% were observed only once. The ten largest clones take up 3.6% of the sample. The sample was memory CD4+ T cells from blood. The origin of the receptors is a female donor in good health, serving as a healthy control.

This clonotype turned up a few times. V and J are TRBV10-3 and TRBJ2-7; 11 nucleotides agree with TRBD2. Trimming at V came to 2 bases and at J to 7 bases, leaving 13 bases not matched to a gene. Germline V gene data show CDR1 as ENHRY and CDR2 as SYGVKD. The CDR3 is 17 amino acids. The CDR3 region has the DNA TGTGCCATCAGTGAGGGGATGACTAGCGGGGTATTAGGAGAGCAGTACTTC. Translated: CAISEGMTSGVLGEQYF.

Details on this clonotype: A much more abundant neighbour one base away suggests this may be a read error. This sequence joins TRBV7-2 and TRBJ2-7; D is uncertain. Germline-derived CDR1 and CDR2 are SGHTA and FQGNSA. Trimming pared 5 bases from V and 5 bases from J, leaving 13 bases between. The CDR3 contains 13 residues. This chain's CDR3 is CASSANHKDEQYF. The DNA of the CDR3 is TGTGCCAGCAGCGCAAATCACAAGGACGAGCAGTACTTC.

This clonotype was detected a few times. The chain carries TRBV20-1 and TRBJ1-5; D perhaps matches TRBD1 (6 bases). The CDR3 has 12 residues. Trimming cost V 3 bases and J 7 bases, with 10 bases left between them. Germline CDR1 reads DFQATT; CDR2 reads SNEGSKA (reference sequence). CDR3 loop: CSAREGEQPQHF. CDR3 bases: TGCAGTGCTAGGGAGGGGGAGCAGCCCCAGCATTTT.

The chain is built from TRBV20-1 and TRBJ1-2, with a tentative D call TRBD1 (5 bases). The CDR3 is 12 amino acids. Germline V CDR1 and CDR2: DFQATT, SNEGSKA (reference sequence). Trimming took off 5 bases at V and 8 bases at J, with 15 bases between the two ends. The CDR3 coding sequence is TGCAGTGCTCAAAGGGGCTGGGAAGGCTACACCTTC. It specifies CSAQRGWEGYTF.

This clonotype has just a few counts. V usage is TRBV20-1 and J usage is TRBJ2-5; perhaps TRBD1 as D (6 bases). Trimming stripped 6 bases from V and 3 bases from J, with 20 bases between. The CDR3 extends over 15 amino acids. Germline CDR1 reads DFQATT; CDR2 reads SNEGSKA (reference sequence). CDR3 DNA: TGCAGTGCCGCAGAGATTGTAACAGGGAAAGAGACCCAGTACTTC. Translation gives CSAAEIVTGKETQYF.

This clonotype was counted only a few times. The chain uses TRBV3-1 and TRBJ2-5; TRBD1 aligns across 8 bases. The CDR3 runs to 15 residues. Per germline, CDR1 LGHDT and CDR2 YNNKEL (reference sequence). V trimming: 5 bases; J trimming: 5 bases; junction bases outside the gene matches: 10. DNA of the CDR3: TGTGCCAGCAGCAAAGCTGATAACAGGGGGGAGACCCAGTACTTC. Translated, it gives CASSKADNRGETQYF.

This chain connects TRBV29-1 to TRBJ2-1, with TRBD1 matching over 9 bases. The CDR3 consists of 12 residues. Germline assignment: CDR1 SQVTM and CDR2 ANQGSEA. V lost 4 bases to trimming and J lost 10 bases; unmatched junction nucleotides: 5. CDR3: CSVGGQGKEQFF. CDR3 DNA sequence: TGCAGCGTTGGAGGACAGGGGAAGGAGCAGTTCTTC.

This chain joins TRBV27 and TRBJ2-1; 8 bases are shared with TRBD2. The CDR3 consists of 16 residues. Germline CDR1 MNHEY, CDR2 SMNVEV (reference sequence). With 3 bases clipped from V and 0 bases from J, the junction kept 4 bases outside the gene matches. The CDR3 DNA sequence: TGTGCCAGCAGTTTTCGAGCGGGGGACTCCTACAATGAGCAGTTCTTC. Translation: CASSFRAGDSYNEQFF.

The count of this clonotype is one. The J gene is TRBJ2-2, the V gene TRBV30; D not resolved. Germline values: CDR1 GTSNPN, CDR2 SVGIG (reference sequence). This CDR3 comprises 12 residues. Between the trimmed V and J ends, which lost 3 bases and 6 bases, there was a span of 8 bases. Here the CDR3 reads CAWRPGPGELFF. The CDR3 DNA follows: TGTGCCTGGAGGCCTGGGCCCGGGGAGCTGTTTTTT.

This clonotype was picked up a small number of times. The gene calls are TRBV5-1 and TRBJ2-3, with D possibly being TRBD1 (6 bases). The germline CDR1 and CDR2 sequences are SGHRS and YFSETQ. The V gene lost 0 bases and the J gene lost 5 bases, with 13 bases spanning the gap. The CDR3 covers 15 residues. CDR3 in DNA: TGCGCCAGCAGCTTGGACGGTCAGGGGATAGATACGCAGTATTTT. Its translation: CASSLDGQGIDTQYF.

This chain links TRBV20-1 with TRBJ1-1, with 8 bases that match TRBD1. V shed 0 bases and J 4 bases; nucleotides not matched to a gene: 13. This CDR3 has 17 residues. The germline gives CDR1 DFQATT, CDR2 SNEGSKA (reference sequence). The CDR3 loop is CSARDGKRQGAVTEAFF. DNA of the CDR3: TGCAGTGCTAGAGATGGAAAGAGGCAGGGGGCAGTCACTGAAGCTTTCTTT.

There are a few counts of this clonotype. The genes are TRBV7-9 and TRBJ2-1; 12 bases fit TRBD2. The length of the CDR3 is 14 residues. CDR1 and CDR2 (germline): SEHNR, FQNEAQ (reference sequence). Trimming cost V 10 bases and J 4 bases; bases outside gene matches: 5. The CDR3 is CAIPTSGSYNEQFF. Written as DNA, the CDR3 is TGTGCCATTCCGACTAGCGGGAGTTACAATGAGCAGTTCTTC. The entire variable domain, with the rest obtained from reference TRBV7-9 and TRBJ2-1, is as follows: DTGVSQNPRHKITKRGQNVTFRCDPISEHNRLYWYRQTLGQGPEFLTYFQNEAQLEKSRLLSDRFSAERPKGSFSTLEIQRTEQGDSAMYLCAIPTSGSYNEQFFGPGTRLTVL.

This clonotype was counted many times. The J gene is TRBJ1-6, the V gene TRBV3-1; D unclear. The V end was cut by 4 bases, the J end by 12 bases, with 16 bases between. Germline values: CDR1 LGHDT, CDR2 YNNKEL (reference sequence). This CDR3 region has 14 residues. The CDR3 DNA follows: TGTGCCAGCAGCCGGGCCGGACCTCCCGGACCCCTCCACTTT. Translation gives CASSRAGPPGPLHF.

This clonotype has at least ten counts. The chain has TRBV7-2 and TRBJ2-1; D is uncertain. V lost 4 bases to trimming and J lost 4 bases, with 14 bases between them. CDR3 length equals 15 residues. Germline values: CDR1 SGHTA, CDR2 FQGNSA. The CDR3 region has the DNA TGTGCCAGCAGCTCCCGGGCGGAAGATTACAATGAGCAGTTCTTC. It is translated as CASSSRAEDYNEQFF.

This chain connects TRBV7-2 to TRBJ2-6; 11 positions agree with TRBD2. Germline V lookup: CDR1 SGHTA, CDR2 FQGNSA. The CDR3 has 18 residues. With 3 bases clipped from V and 2 bases from J, the junction kept 6 bases outside the gene matches. Here the CDR3 reads CASSFGLAGYTGANVLTF. The CDR3 DNA reads TGTGCCAGCAGCTTCGGACTAGCGGGTTATACTGGGGCCAACGTCCTGACTTTC. The variable domain in full, with the rest retrieved from reference TRBV7-2 and TRBJ2-6, is GAGVSQSPSNKVTEKGKDVELRCDPISGHTALYWYRQSLGQGLEFLIYFQGNSAPDKSGLPSDRFSAERTGGSVSTLTIQRTQQEDSAVYLCASSFGLAGYTGANVLTFGAGSRLTVL.

This chain links TRBV12-3 or TRBV12-4 with TRBJ2-2, with TRBD2 as a possible D gene (5 bases). CDR3 length: 17 residues. V lost 1 base, J lost 3 bases, and 15 bases lay in between. Written as DNA, the CDR3 is TGTGCCAGCAGTTTAGGAGGCGGGCGGATATACACCGGGGAGCTGTTTTTT. Encoded protein: CASSLGGGRIYTGELFF.

At least ten counts were recorded for this clonotype. The CDR3 sequence is CASSTPGMNTEAFF. The CDR3 region has the DNA TGTGCCAGTAGTACGCCGGGAATGAACACTGAAGCTTTCTTT. The chain is built from TRBV19 and TRBJ1-1; no reliable D call. The V end was cut by 4 bases, the J end by 0 bases, with 9 bases between. CDR3 length: 14 residues. Germline lookup yields CDR1 LNHDA and CDR2 SQIVND (reference sequence).

The J gene is TRBJ2-5, the V gene TRBV18; no clear D. The CDR3 sequence is 14 residues long. V was cut by 0 bases and J by 2 bases, with 7 bases left in between. Germline loops: CDR1 KGHSH, CDR2 LQKENI. The CDR3 nucleotides are TGTGCCAGCTCACCACCGTCCACTCAAGAGACCCAGTACTTC. The encoded protein is CASSPPSTQETQYF.

In this sample, this clonotype turned up many times. CDR3 in DNA: TGCAGTGCTAGAGAGACGAGCAGCCATGAGCAGTTCTTC. Protein sequence: CSARETSSHEQFF. This chain uses TRBV20-1 with TRBJ2-1; D remains ambiguous. The germline CDR1 and CDR2 sequences are DFQATT and SNEGSKA (reference sequence). Between the trimmed V and J ends, which lost 0 bases and 8 bases, there was a span of 11 bases. The CDR3 runs 13 residues.

This clonotype occurred many times. The chain couples TRBV29-1 to TRBJ2-7, with 11 bases fitting TRBD1. Germline CDR1 SQVTM, CDR2 ANQGSEA. CDR3 size: 15 residues. Losses at the gene ends were 3 bases for V and 6 bases for J; bases not matched to a gene: 10. CDR3 DNA sequence: TGCAGCGTTGACCTCCGGGACAGGGGGGGAGGCGAGCAGTACTTC. This gives the protein CSVDLRDRGGGEQYF.

This rearrangement joins TRBV5-4 to TRBJ2-7; no reliable D call. Germline loops: CDR1 SGHNT, CDR2 YYREEE (reference sequence). The CDR3 contains 16 residues. V was clipped by 0 bases and J by 0 bases, with 13 bases between them. CDR3 protein: CASSLAKQRSSYEQYF. The CDR3 DNA reads TGTGCCAGCAGCTTGGCCAAACAGAGGAGCTCCTACGAGCAGTACTTC.